The 21 T cell receptor beta chains below were found in one sample sequenced in a study of PD-L1 blockade in urothelial cancer. Method: immunoSEQ multiplex PCR; TCRdb's copy keeps in-frame clones and lacks some. This table has approximately 71,000 clones, 84% appearing once. The time point here: pretreatment peripheral blood. The sequencing here drew on PBMCs, taken around atezolizumab (anti-PD-L1) treatment. These receptors originate from a woman aged 70 to 79 with urothelial cancer.

The J gene is TRBJ2-1, the V gene TRBV11-2; 15 bases fit TRBD2. The CDR3 runs to 17 residues. Looked up from germline, CDR1 is SGHAT and CDR2 is FQNNGV. J was trimmed by 8 bases and V by 5 bases; bases with no gene match: 10. The CDR3 DNA follows: TGTGCCAGCAGCCCAGAAAGGTGGACTAGCGGGAGGGATGAGCAGTTCTTC. This gives the protein CASSPERWTSGRDEQFF.

The gene calls are TRBV5-8 and TRBJ2-2; TRBD1 matches at 7 bases. Germline V lookup: CDR1 SGHTS, CDR2 YDEGEE. After removal of 5 bases from V and 6 bases from J, the junction contained 4 bases not matched to a gene. The CDR3 spans 13 residues. CDR3 DNA: TGTGCCAGCAGAAGAGGGGGCCCCGGGGAGCTGTTTTTT. Encoded protein: CASRRGGPGELFF.

This clone was found a few times. For the CDR3, the DNA is TGTGCTAGTGGTAAAGCTGAGGCCACTGAAGCTTTCTTT. It codes for CASGKAEATEAFF. The chain combines TRBV12-5 with TRBJ1-1; D remains ambiguous. The V end lost 5 bases, the J end lost 4 bases, and 11 bases lay between the germline ends. Germline assignment: CDR1 LGHNT and CDR2 FRNRAP. The CDR3 runs to 13 residues.

This sequence joins TRBV4-1 and TRBJ1-1, with D unresolved. V was clipped by 1 base and J by 0 bases, with 18 bases between them. This CDR3 region has 18 residues. In germline, CDR1 is MGHRA, CDR2 YSYEKL. The CDR3 sequence is CASSQVFFRKLMNTEAFF. CDR3 in DNA: TGCGCCAGCAGCCAAGTTTTTTTCAGGAAGCTTATGAACACTGAAGCTTTCTTT.

The chain links TRBV29-1 to TRBJ2-7; 10 nucleotides match TRBD2. The germline V gene encodes CDR1 SQVTM and CDR2 ANQGSEA. The CDR3 runs to 13 residues. V lost 7 bases to trimming and J lost 5 bases; unmatched junction nucleotides: 8. CDR3 sequence (DNA): TGCAGCGCCGAGACTAGCGGGCGTCACGAGCAGTACTTC. Encoded protein: CSAETSGRHEQYF.

The chain has TRBV18 and TRBJ2-4, with D possibly matching TRBD1 (5 bases). From germline, CDR1 is KGHSH and CDR2 LQKENI. V was shortened by 4 bases and J by 0 bases, with 13 bases between the two germline ends. The CDR3 spans 16 residues. CDR3 coding DNA: TGTGCCAGCTCACAGACAGCAACTCTAGCCAAAAACATTCAGTACTTC. Amino acids: CASSQTATLAKNIQYF. The full variable domain, rest sourced from reference TRBV18 and TRBJ2-4, is NAGVMQNPRHLVRRRGQEARLRCSPMKGHSHVYWYRQLPEEGLKFMVYLQKENIIDESGMPKERFSAEFPKEGPSILRIQQVVRGDSAAYFCASSQTATLAKNIQYFGAGTRLSVL.

The chain links TRBV6-6 to TRBJ2-1; 9 nucleotides agree with TRBD2. CDR1 and CDR2 from the germline V gene are MNHNY and SVGAGI (reference sequence). The CDR3 runs 15 residues. The V and J ends lost 5 bases and 8 bases, in that order; junction bases with no gene match: 10. CDR3 in DNA: TGTGCCAGCAGTCCCAAGGGACTAGCTTTCCATGAGCAGTTCTTC. Translation: CASSPKGLAFHEQFF.

CDR3 residues: CASSPGTGREQYF. The CDR3 nucleotides read TGTGCCAGCAGCCCCGGGACAGGGAGGGAGCAGTACTTC. The chain combines TRBV7-2 with TRBJ2-7; 9 bases match TRBD1. V was pared by 5 bases and J by 7 bases, with 6 bases of the junction left unmatched. Germline CDR1 SGHTA, CDR2 FQGNSA. This CDR3 contains 13 residues.

The rearrangement uses TRBV5-1 and TRBJ2-2; 10 bases fit TRBD2. Germline values: CDR1 SGHRS, CDR2 YFSETQ. Germline trimming cut 4 bases from V and 4 bases from J; bases unmatched to any gene: 7. CDR3 length: 16 residues. This chain's CDR3 is CASSPGVAGGTGELFF. The CDR3, as DNA: TGCGCCAGCAGCCCCGGGGTAGCGGGGGGCACCGGGGAGCTGTTTTTT.

There are a few counts of this clone. V usage is TRBV27 and J usage is TRBJ2-1, with TRBD2 identical over 10 bases. CDR3 length: 14 residues. Germline CDR1 and CDR2: MNHEY and SMNVEV (reference sequence). V shed 5 bases, J shed 10 bases, and the junction held 8 bases outside the gene matches. Here the CDR3 reads CASSRKREGVEQFF. CDR3 in DNA: TGTGCCAGCAGTCGGAAGCGGGAGGGGGTAGAGCAGTTCTTC.

This clone was seen a handful of times. The rearrangement joins TRBV5-6 to TRBJ1-5; D remains unclear. Between the trimmed V and J ends, which lost 1 base and 6 bases, there was a span of 11 bases. Germline assignment: CDR1 SGHDT and CDR2 YYEEEE. The length of the CDR3 is 14 residues. CDR3 sequence: CASSLFEEGQPQHF. The CDR3 coding sequence is TGTGCCAGCAGCTTGTTCGAAGAGGGTCAGCCCCAGCATTTT. Using reference TRBV5-6 and TRBJ1-5 for the parts outside the CDR3, the full variable domain is DAGVTQSPTHLIKTRGQQVTLRCSPKSGHDTVSWYQQALGQGPQFIFQYYEEEERQRGNFPDRFSGHQFPNYSSELNVNALLLGDSALYLCASSLFEEGQPQHFGDGTRLSIL.

The chain carries TRBV4-2 and TRBJ1-5; no definite D call. Germline V gives CDR1 LGHNA, CDR2 YNFKEQ. Trimming took 0 bases from V and 3 from J, leaving 6 bases between them. The CDR3 totals 14 residues. In DNA, the CDR3 is TGTGCCAGCAGCCAAGAGGCCACCAATCAGCCCCAGCATTTT. Its translation: CASSQEATNQPQHF.

The chain couples TRBV5-1 to TRBJ1-1, with TRBD1 matching over 7 bases. The length of the CDR3 is 15 residues. Unmatched junction bases numbered 3, after V lost 0 bases and J lost 1 base. Germline V gene data show CDR1 as SGHRS and CDR2 as YFSETQ. CDR3 residues: CASSLGDRENTEAFF. The CDR3 nucleotides are TGCGCCAGCAGCTTGGGGGACAGAGAGAACACTGAAGCTTTCTTT.

The rearrangement uses TRBV4-1 and TRBJ2-1, with D possibly TRBD2 on 5 matching bases. Germline assignment: CDR1 MGHRA and CDR2 YSYEKL. Between the trimmed V and J ends, which lost 2 bases and 9 bases, there was a span of 14 bases. This CDR3 is 14 amino acids long. The CDR3 here is CASSQPTPGVEQFF. The CDR3 region has the DNA TGCGCCAGCAGCCAACCTACCCCCGGGGTTGAGCAGTTCTTC.

The genes are TRBV18 and TRBJ1-5; 10 nucleotides line up with TRBD1. V gave up 3 bases and J gave up 5 bases; unmatched junction bases: 4. CDR1 and CDR2 (germline): KGHSH, LQKENI. The CDR3 covers 15 residues. The CDR3 is CASSPDRGGDQPQHF. The CDR3 nucleotides read TGTGCCAGCTCACCGGACAGGGGGGGAGATCAGCCCCAGCATTTT.

The rearrangement joins TRBV19 to TRBJ1-1; D may be TRBD1 (6 bases). V was cut by 5 bases and J by 1 base, with 17 bases left in between. In germline, CDR1 is LNHDA, CDR2 SQIVND (reference sequence). The CDR3 contains 16 residues. CDR3 coding DNA: TGTGCCAGTAGTCTACTCCTGGCAGGGGCGAACACTGAAGCTTTCTTT. Protein sequence: CASSLLLAGANTEAFF.

CDR3 sequence (DNA): TGTGCCAGCGTTAGGGACAGGGTCTCAGATACGCAGTATTTT. Translated, it gives CASVRDRVSDTQYF. This chain uses TRBV11-2 with TRBJ2-3; TRBD1 agrees at 9 bases. This CDR3 region has 14 residues. Germline CDR1 SGHAT, CDR2 FQNNGV. Trimming removed 8 bases from V and 4 bases from J; junction bases left unmatched: 7.

The rearrangement joins TRBV28 to TRBJ1-2; weak D call: TRBD1 (5 bases). Per germline, CDR1 MDHEN and CDR2 SYDVKM. The V end was cut by 3 bases, the J end by 4 bases, with 9 bases between. The CDR3 is 13 amino acids. The CDR3 DNA follows: TGTGCCAGCAGTTTGACAGCCATCTATGGCTACACCTTC. Translating gives CASSLTAIYGYTF.

This sequence joins TRBV11-2 and TRBJ2-7; D possibly corresponds to TRBD1 (5 bases). This CDR3 has 14 residues. Germline CDR1 is SGHAT and CDR2 is FQNNGV. The V end lost 4 bases, the J end lost 2 bases, and 12 bases lay between the germline ends. CDR3 DNA: TGTGCCAGCAGCTCCCGACAGAGCCCCTACGAGCAGTACTTC. Protein: CASSSRQSPYEQYF.

The gene calls are TRBV7-2 and TRBJ2-7; 13 nucleotides agree with TRBD2. CDR1 is SGHTA and CDR2 is FQGNSA in the germline V gene. The CDR3 length is 17 residues. V dropped 6 bases and J dropped 0; count of bases not matched to a gene: 8. The CDR3 DNA reads TGTGCCAGCAGTCGGACTAGCGGGGGCATTATCTCCTACGAGCAGTACTTC. Its translation: CASSRTSGGIISYEQYF.

The chain employs TRBV5-8 and TRBJ1-5, with 9 bases fitting TRBD1. Germline V CDR1 and CDR2: SGHTS, YDEGEE. Unmatched junction bases numbered 5, after V lost 0 bases and J lost 7 bases. CDR3 size: 15 residues. DNA of the CDR3: TGTGCCAGCAGCTTGGGGGGGACAGGGTCCCAGCCCCAGCATTTT. Its translation is CASSLGGTGSQPQHF.